What follows are 3 T cell receptor beta chains derived from one specimen sequenced in a study of cytomegalovirus exposure and HLA in healthy donors. Researchers ran the PCR with 60 Vbeta and 13 Jbeta primers. The method was immunoSEQ multiplex PCR; TCRdb's version includes in-frame clones alone and lacks a portion of them. The table has under 200,000 clones, approximately 72% seen once. Sequencing was done on a sample of PBMCs. The source of these receptors is a female donor in good health and CMV-seronegative.

The chain carries TRBV19 and TRBJ1-3, with TRBD1 matching 11 bases. CDR3 length: 16 amino acids. Germline CDR1 is LNHDA and CDR2 is SQIVND (reference sequence). Trimming took 4 bases from V and 2 from J; bases not matched to a gene: 4. CDR3 sequence reads: CASSTQDRGPGNTIYF. The CDR3 bases are TGTGCCAGTAGTACTCAGGACAGGGGGCCTGGAAACACCATATATTTT.

Only one count was recorded for this clone. This chain's CDR3 is CASSLARGPGEQYF. The CDR3 DNA reads as TGTGCCAGCAGCTTGGCCAGGGGGCCGGGGGAGCAGTACTTC. This rearrangement joins TRBV5-4 to TRBJ2-7, with 8 bases matching TRBD1. The junction had 6 bases not matched to a gene; V was cut back by 0 bases and J by 7 bases. Germline CDR1 SGHNT, CDR2 YYREEE (reference sequence). The CDR3 extends over 14 amino acids.

The rearrangement uses TRBV2 and TRBJ2-1; 11 nucleotides agree with TRBD1. V was pared by 7 bases and J by 4 bases, with 6 bases of the junction left unmatched. The germline gives CDR1 SNHLY, CDR2 FYNNEI. This CDR3 region has 15 residues. The CDR3 bases are TGTGCCAGCACACGGGACAGGGGGGGGTACAATGAGCAGTTCTTC. Translating it yields CASTRDRGGYNEQFF. Full variable domain (outside the CDR3, taken from reference TRBV2 and TRBJ2-1): EPEVTQTPSHQVTQMGQEVILRCVPISNHLYFYWYRQILGQKVEFLVSFYNNEISEKSEIFDDQFSVERPDGSNFTLKIRSTKLEDSAMYFCASTRDRGGYNEQFFGPGTRLTVL.